The entry below gives a single T cell receptor (beta chain) sequence along with its context. Its specificity is not known. In germline, CDR1 is LNHDA, CDR2 SQIVND (reference sequence). This CDR3 has 12 residues. V was cut by 3 bases and J by 9 bases, with 10 bases left in between. The entry originates in a study of cytotoxic CD8 clonotypes in ibrutinib-treated CLL. Whole-study context: There were roughly 12 relapsed/refractory patients and roughly 15 treatment-naive patients, and 17 were IGHV unmutated.

Study observations and caveats: In comparison with age-matched healthy donors, baseline clonality was higher and tracked circulating CD8+ T-cell counts.

Only in-frame clones appear in the TCRdb table, and some are missing; sequencing was by immunoSEQ multiplex PCR. The sample lists roughly 130,000 clones; about 79% were seen once. Sequenced material: PBMCs, taken after 12 months of ibrutinib treatment. This sequence joins TRBV19 and TRBJ2-3; D gene uncertain. The source is a human donor with chronic lymphocytic leukemia. CDR3 amino acids: CASSISTKTQYF. Written as DNA, the CDR3 is TGTGCCAGTAGTATTTCTACAAAAACGCAGTATTTT.